The present TCR beta chain was sequenced within a study of T-cell reconstitution after alpha-beta-depleted transplantation in children. Ten or more counts support this clonotype. Library preparation (for TCRbeta) was performed with unique molecular identifiers. TCRdb reprocessed the PCR reads with MiXCR, giving one entry per CDR3 protein. This table has 200,000 to 250,000 distinct CDR3 sequences, about 11% appearing once. The source was PBMCs, collected before TCRalphabeta/CD19-depleted stem cell transplant. The clonotype originates from a child under two years old with acute myeloid leukemia, due to receive a stem cell transplant.

The CDR3 loop reads CASARSGEETQYF. The CDR3 nucleotides read TGTGCCAGCGCCAGATCAGGGGAAGAGACCCAGTACTTC. The V gene is TRBV7-2, the J gene TRBJ2-5, with D possibly TRBD1 on 6 matching bases. This CDR3 comprises 13 residues. Germline CDR1 reads SGHTA; CDR2 reads FQGNSA. The V end lost 8 bases, the J end lost 3 bases, and 13 bases lay between the germline ends.